The following is a T cell receptor beta chain sequence with its context. The TCR beta repertoire was assessed by survey-level immunoSEQ sequencing. The data were produced by immunoSEQ multiplex PCR, yet TCRdb's version contains in-frame clones alone and is incomplete. The sample shows 45,000 to 55,000 clones, 80% to 95% of them seen only once. V shed 6 bases, J shed 5 bases, and the junction held 10 bases outside the gene matches. Germline CDR1 is LGHNT and CDR2 is FRNRAP. There are 15 residues in the CDR3. The material sequenced was PBMCs. The source of this sequence is a man between 40 and 49 years old with rheumatoid arthritis. The chain couples TRBV12-5 to TRBJ2-7; 10 bases align to TRBD1. CDR3 bases: TGTGCTAGTGGCATCGGACAGGGGGTTAGGGACGAGCAGTACTTC. Protein: CASGIGQGVRDEQYF.